The entry that follows covers one TCR beta chain sequence. Its antigen is as yet unknown. The data are from a study of graft-versus-host responses after intestinal transplantation. On the study more broadly: Anti-thymocyte globulin was used for induction in all recipients, who then took tacrolimus and steroids for roughly 3 years.

The V segment lost 6 bases and the J segment 7 bases; nucleotides outside the gene matches: 9. Germline lookup yields CDR1 SGHAT and CDR2 FQNNGV. The CDR3 runs to 14 residues. Overall study findings and caveats: Levels of circulating GvH clones at their peak were associated with early post-transplant HvG declines.

Method: immunoSEQ multiplex PCR; TCRdb's copy keeps in-frame clones and lacks some. The table lists about 97,000 clones, 90% of them singletons, with more than 15% in the top ten. Source: PBMCs, taken about 440 days after intestinal transplant. This rearrangement joins TRBV11-2 to TRBJ2-1; 7 bases match TRBD2. The receptor was isolated from a human patient who received an intestinal transplant, so some T cells may come from the graft donor. CDR3 protein: CASREVGGYNEQFF. CDR3 coding DNA: TGTGCCAGCAGGGAGGTCGGGGGGTATAATGAGCAGTTCTTC.